Detailed here is one T cell receptor beta chain. Its matching antigen is unknown. The sample comes from a study of chemoradiotherapy in HPV16-positive cancers. General observations from the study: During treatment, candidate HPV-specific clones and E7-related motifs expanded in tumor. Better recurrence-free survival went with HPV-responsive T-cell expansion in HPV16-positive patients. The functional HPV-specific definition rests on just a couple of HPV16-positive patients.

This CDR3 has 16 residues. The V gene lost 0 bases and the J gene lost 1 base, with 11 bases spanning the gap. CDR1 SGHVS and CDR2 FNYEAQ come from the germline V gene. Measured with immunoSEQ multiplex PCR; TCRdb has only the in-frame clones, and not every one. Of 65,000 to 80,000 clones in the sample, 88% were seen once. Repeated repertoire sampling spanned the course of chemoradiotherapy. Sequencing was performed on blood, taken from a patient who underwent chemoradiotherapy. This rearrangement joins TRBV7-6 to TRBJ2-3; D is unclear. This sequence originates from a human donor with HPV-associated anogenital cancer. The CDR3 is CASSLALGLGTDTQYF. In nucleotides, the CDR3 is TGTGCCAGCAGCTTAGCGCTGGGATTAGGCACAGATACGCAGTATTTT.